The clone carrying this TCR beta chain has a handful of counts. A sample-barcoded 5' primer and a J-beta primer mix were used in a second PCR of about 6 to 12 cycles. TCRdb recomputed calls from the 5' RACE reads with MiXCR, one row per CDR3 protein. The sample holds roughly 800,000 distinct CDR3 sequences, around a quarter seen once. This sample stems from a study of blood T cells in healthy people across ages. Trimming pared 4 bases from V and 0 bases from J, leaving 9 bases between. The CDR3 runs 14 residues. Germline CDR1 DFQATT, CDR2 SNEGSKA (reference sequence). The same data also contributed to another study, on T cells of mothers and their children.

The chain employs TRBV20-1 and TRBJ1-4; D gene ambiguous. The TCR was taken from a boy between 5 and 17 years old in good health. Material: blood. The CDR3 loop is CSAISVATNEKLFF. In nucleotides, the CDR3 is TGCAGTGCTATTTCAGTCGCAACTAATGAAAAACTGTTTTTT.